This T cell receptor beta chain comes out of a study of identical twins (dated by TCRdb to the mid-2010s). Notes on the research overall: To test whether fetal clonotypes persist, this study deep-sequenced TCR alpha and beta repertoires from monozygotic twins, from unrelated adults of various ages, and from cord blood. To rule out contamination, the twin experiments were replicated at different times with different library preparation protocols. General conclusions and limits of the study: Because the same donors could not be followed over many years, the conclusions depended on cross-sectional statistical analysis. In monozygotic twins, recombination models systematically underestimated out-of-frame TCR alpha sharing, but the models matched the sharing seen between unrelated individuals. The excess sharing between twins in beta out-of-frame sequences was weaker because fewer shared sequences reduced the signal-to-noise ratio. Compared with coincidental sharing between unrelated individuals, an excess of low generation-probability sequences was observed among out-of-frame TCR alpha sequences shared between twins. Fewer insertions were carried by abundant cord blood beta clonotypes, a similar but weaker trend appeared in young adult naive repertoires, and no such trend appeared in memory repertoires. Invariant T cells such as MAIT and iNKT could partly confound zero-insertion analyses, though diverse VJ usage argued against this for most clonotypes.

CDR1 and CDR2 are read off the germline V gene as MNHNS and SASEGT. V is trimmed back by 6 bases and J by 1 base, and the junction contains 3 bases that no gene match accounts for. Spanning cysteine to phenylalanine, the CDR3 consists of 14 amino acids. Only CDR3 DNA remains: 42 bases, in frame from the first base. This clonotype was detected only a few times. It lacks a known antigen. The sample holds no much larger clone one base away, and base qualities are not on file. The method behind the library was 5' RACE. TCRdb lists the instrument as Illumina HiSeq 2000. A universal primer binding site was introduced by template switching, and a unique molecular identifier was present in the final cDNA, enabling accurate counting of TCR cDNA molecules. First-strand cDNA for TCR alpha and beta chains was synthesized from specific primers in the conserved constant-segment region. To control for contamination, every cDNA library carried two barcodes: a SMART-Mk sample barcode plus Illumina barcodes. TruSeq adapter sequences and Illumina sample barcodes were added in two successive PCR steps. The TCR alpha and beta cDNA libraries were sequenced on the Illumina HiSeq platform using custom primers. The original methods were these. Unique molecular identifiers were extracted from raw reads with MiGEC, and CDR3 positions were determined with MiXCR. Recombination models were inferred per individual with the repgenHMM and IGoR tools using an EM algorithm. Shared clonotype analysis was performed with the tcR package in R, normalizing sharing by the product of cloneset sizes. Out-of-frame nonproductive sequences were analyzed to study raw recombination free of thymic and clonal selection effects. Clones were called with MiXCR by TCRdb after fastp trimmed the public reads at Q25, and only in-frame beta chains were retained. Each entry merges the rows of one CDR3 protein and shows their most common DNA and genes. Here the V and J calls rest on TCRdb's processing, not on the authors' analysis. For this sample there are fewer than 550,000 distinct CDR3 sequences; more than 13% appear just once. 0.98% of the sample is in the top ten clones.

All donors were healthy Caucasians. The twin cohort comprised three pairs of female monozygotic twins, all aged roughly 18 to 30 years. Positive isolation kits from Invitrogen were used to isolate CD4+ and CD8+ T cell populations. These records were also assigned to another study, of yellow fever vaccine responses in identical twins. The second study's paper adds: According to the authors, the vaccine-induced T cell response in identical twins seemed to be partly convergent and partly specific to each individual. In identical twins, the study followed T cell clones that responded to the vaccine with precision.

The chain couples TRBV6-1 to TRBJ2-1, with TRBD1 identical over 7 junction bases. This receptor was taken from a woman under 30 in good health. The sequencing input was CD4+ T cells sorted from blood. The CDR3 is CASSSGQSYNEQFF. The DNA is TGTGCCAGCAGCTCGGGACAGTCCTACAATGAGCAGTTCTTC.